A selection of T cell receptor beta chains follows, all from one sample in a study of blood T cell repertoires in COVID-19. TCRdb's copy holds only in-frame clones and misses some; the assay was immunoSEQ multiplex PCR. This table holds 200,000 to 250,000 clones, under 90% found once. Sequencing was done on a sample of PBMCs or T cells enriched from blood (not recorded which). The receptors here all came from a woman between 45 and 65 years old who had been exposed to COVID-19. Both conserved end residues are part of each CDR3. The D gene is left open where the match is weak. Clone sizes are given selectively: once, few, many, or a class where the clone is expanded.

d_gene | abundance | j_gene | v_gene | CDR3aa | CDR3nt
TRBD1 | - | TRBJ2-1 | TRBV19 | CASSIYWGGTGVNEQFF | TGTGCCAGTAGTATATATTGGGGGGGGACAGGGGTCAATGAGCAGTTCTTC
TRBD2 | - | TRBJ2-3 | TRBV15 | CATSRWGGDRDTQYF | TGTGCCACCAGCAGATGGGGGGGGGATAGGGATACGCAGTATTTT
TRBD2 | - | TRBJ2-1 | TRBV3-1/TRBV3-2 | CASSLQGLAGGNEQFF | TGTGCCAGCAGCCTCCAGGGACTAGCGGGGGGGAATGAGCAGTTCTTC
TRBD1 | - | TRBJ1-1 | TRBV30 | CAWRSGTGRNQAFF | TGTGCCTGGAGGTCCGGGACAGGTCGGAACCAAGCTTTCTTT
TRBD1 | - | TRBJ1-4 | TRBV18 | CASSPGQGQDNEKLFF | TGTGCCAGCTCCCCGGGACAGGGGCAGGATAATGAAAAACTGTTTTTT
TRBD1 | - | TRBJ1-2 | TRBV29-1 | CSVVEWEGGDYGYTF | TGCAGCGTTGTGGAATGGGAAGGGGGCGACTATGGCTACACCTTC
- | - | TRBJ1-1 | TRBV12-5 | CASGLVLVPPVQAPTGKNTEAFF | TGTGCTAGTGGTTTGGTACTAGTTCCCCCCGTCCAGGCCCCCACAGGGAAGAACACTGAAGCTTTCTTT
- | - | TRBJ1-5 | TRBV6-5 | CASSSWTELSNQPQHF | TGTGCCAGCAGTTCCTGGACAGAGCTTAGCAATCAGCCCCAGCATTTT
- | few | TRBJ2-1 | TRBV27 | CASTHPGAYNEQFF | TGTGCCAGCACCCACCCGGGGGCCTACAATGAGCAGTTCTTC
TRBD1 | - | TRBJ1-1 | TRBV4-2 | CASSQGFGTEREAFF | TGTGCCAGCAGCCAAGGTTTTGGGACAGAGCGTGAAGCTTTCTTT
- | - | TRBJ1-2 | TRBV5-4 | CASSSPGRTAPNYGYTF | TGTGCCAGCAGCTCTCCGGGACGGACAGCGCCTAACTATGGCTACACCTTC
TRBD1 | - | TRBJ1-1 | TRBV7-8 | CASSFQTGGRVNTEAFF | TGTGCCAGCAGCTTCCAGACAGGGGGTAGGGTGAACACTGAAGCTTTCTTT
TRBD2 | many | TRBJ2-2 | TRBV2 | CASRTDLASGGPKGGELFF | TGTGCCAGCAGGACTGATCTGGCTAGCGGGGGCCCCAAGGGCGGGGAGCTGTTTTTT
TRBD2 | - | TRBJ2-3 | TRBV12-5 | CASGLGTSGTGGDTQYF | TGTGCTAGTGGTTTAGGGACTAGCGGCACTGGAGGAGATACGCAGTATTTT